Following are 9 T cell receptor beta chains from one sample sequenced in a study of shared clonotypes between healthy human individuals. Assay used: immunoSEQ multiplex PCR; TCRdb lists only in-frame clones, some missing. The sample yields about half a million clones, about 85% seen once. Sequenced input: PBMCs. The receptors were sampled from a woman in her thirties or forties in good health. Some clones in this sample may be carry-over from other donors' samples.

The genes are TRBV5-4 and TRBJ2-1; D call uncertain. CDR1 is SGHNT, CDR2 YYREEE, per germline (reference sequence). This CDR3 is built from 13 residues. Trimming stripped 1 base from V and 8 bases from J, with 10 bases between. As DNA, the CDR3 is TGTGCCAGCAGCTTGCTGGTAAGAGATGAGCAGTTCTTC. Encoded protein: CASSLLVRDEQFF.

CDR3 protein: CASRRTSGSYEQYF. CDR3 nucleotides: TGTGCCAGCAGAAGGACTAGCGGGAGCTACGAGCAGTACTTC. The V and J genes are TRBV6-5 and TRBJ2-7, with TRBD2 identical over 13 bases. From germline, CDR1 is MNHEY and CDR2 SVGAGI. This CDR3 is 14 amino acids long. Trimming at V came to 6 bases and at J to 3 bases, leaving 2 bases not matched to a gene.

This clone was detected once. Other nucleotide sequences in the sample specify the same CDR3. The chain links TRBV9 to TRBJ2-5; the D gene is possibly TRBD2 (5 bases). Per the germline V gene, CDR1 is SGDLS and CDR2 is YYNGEE. This CDR3 spans 13 amino acids. The germline V and J ends were trimmed by 0 bases and 2 bases, with 5 bases remaining between them. CDR3 region: CASSVAGQETQYF. CDR3 sequence (DNA): TGTGCCAGCAGCGTAGCGGGACAAGAGACCCAGTACTTC.

For the CDR3, the DNA is TGTGCCAGCTCCGTCTGGGGGTCCGAGCAGTACTTC. This gives the protein CASSVWGSEQYF. The chain carries TRBV5-6 and TRBJ2-7; D is tentatively TRBD1 or TRBD2 (5 bases each). The CDR3 has 12 residues. Germline CDR1 reads SGHDT; CDR2 reads YYEEEE. V was pared by 7 bases and J by 6 bases, with 14 bases between.

J is TRBJ1-2 and V is TRBV9, with D uncertain. V dropped 0 bases and J dropped 1 base, with 4 bases sitting between them. The germline CDR1 and CDR2 sequences are SGDLS and YYNGEE. The CDR3 is 13 amino acids. The CDR3 nucleotides are TGTGCCAGCAGCGTAGTGGGTAACTATGGCTACACCTTC. Translated: CASSVVGNYGYTF.

The V and J genes are TRBV5-6 and TRBJ2-1; D is ambiguous. There are 17 residues in the CDR3. Trimming shortened V by 2 bases and J by 4 bases, and 19 bases separated the two germline ends. In germline, CDR1 is SGHDT, CDR2 YYEEEE. CDR3 loop: CASSFEKGIHKYNEQFF. The CDR3 bases are TGTGCCAGCAGCTTCGAAAAGGGAATCCATAAGTACAATGAGCAGTTCTTC.

The CDR3 region has the DNA TGTGCCATCAGTGAGTCGGACAGCACTGAAGCTTTCTTT. It yields the protein CAISESDSTEAFF. This rearrangement joins TRBV10-3 to TRBJ1-1; tentatively, D is TRBD1 (6 bases). Trimming took 0 bases from V and 4 from J, leaving 6 bases between them. Germline values: CDR1 ENHRY, CDR2 SYGVKD. The CDR3 totals 13 residues.

This chain links TRBV28 with TRBJ1-2, with 7 bases matching TRBD1. V trimming: 4 bases; J trimming: 2 bases; junction bases outside the gene matches: 1. From germline, CDR1 is MDHEN and CDR2 SYDVKM. This CDR3 spans 13 amino acids. This CDR3 reads CASSWGQNYGYTF. CDR3 bases: TGTGCCAGCAGTTGGGGACAGAACTATGGCTACACCTTC.

The chain has TRBV7-2 and TRBJ2-7; D unresolved. This CDR3 is built from 13 residues. The ends were cut back, 1 base at V and 6 bases at J, with 10 bases in the middle. Germline V gene lookup returns CDR1 SGHTA and CDR2 FQGNSA. Here the CDR3 DNA reads TGTGCCAGCAGCTTAGGGGCTAGTCTCGAGCAGTACTTC. Protein: CASSLGASLEQYF.